This T cell receptor (beta chain) was found in a study of blood T cell repertoires in COVID-19. As originally analysed: Estimation of nucleated cell counts was performed using reference gene primer amplification. Libraries were prepared by immunoSEQ multiplex PCR; TCRdb keeps only in-frame clonotypes and omits some of them. That table supplies the V and J calls and clone size; D and trimming were determined from the DNA. The sample has approximately 94,000 clones, under 90% seen once. Material: peripheral blood. The source of this sequence is a human donor in a cohort sampled during active COVID-19.

Here the CDR3 reads CASTPSGFNYGYTF. Written as DNA, the CDR3 is TGTGCCAGTACCCCCTCAGGGTTTAACTATGGCTACACCTTC. This chain joins TRBV19 and TRBJ1-2; D might be TRBD1 (5 bases). V lost 7 bases to trimming and J lost 1 base, with 13 bases between them. The CDR3 runs 14 residues. Germline V gene lookup returns CDR1 LNHDA and CDR2 SQIVND (reference sequence). The variable domain in full, with the rest retrieved from reference TRBV19 and TRBJ1-2, is DGGITQSPKYLFRKEGQNVTLSCEQNLNHDAMYWYRQDPGQGLRLIYYSQIVNDFQKGDIAEGYSVSREKKESFPLTVTSAQKNPTAFYLCASTPSGFNYGYTFGSGTRLTVV.